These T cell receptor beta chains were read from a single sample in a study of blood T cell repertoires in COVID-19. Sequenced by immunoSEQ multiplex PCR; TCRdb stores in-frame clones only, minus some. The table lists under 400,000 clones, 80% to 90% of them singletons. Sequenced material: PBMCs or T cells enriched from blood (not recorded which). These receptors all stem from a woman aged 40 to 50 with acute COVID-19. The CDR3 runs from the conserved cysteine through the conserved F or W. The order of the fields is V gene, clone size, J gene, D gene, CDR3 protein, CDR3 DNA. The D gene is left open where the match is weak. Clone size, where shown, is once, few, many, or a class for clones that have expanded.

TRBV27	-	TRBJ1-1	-	CASSPSPTANTEAFF	TGTGCCAGCAGTCCTTCCCCGACAGCGAACACTGAAGCTTTCTTT
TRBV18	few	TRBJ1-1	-	CASSPRKNTEAFF	TGTGCCAGCTCACCGAGAAAGAACACTGAAGCTTTCTTT
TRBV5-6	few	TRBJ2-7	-	CASSSGQNYEQYF	TGTGCCAGCAGCTCCGGACAGAACTACGAGCAGTACTTC
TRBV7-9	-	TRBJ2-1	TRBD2	CASARKWTSGANEQFF	TGTGCCAGCGCACGAAAATGGACTAGCGGGGCGAATGAGCAGTTCTTC
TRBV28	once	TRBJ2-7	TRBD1	CASSLGTGNPYEQYF	TGTGCCAGCAGCCTAGGGACAGGTAACCCCTACGAGCAGTACTTC
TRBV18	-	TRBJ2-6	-	CASSPQGAGPGANVLTF	TGTGCCAGCTCACCGCAGGGCGCGGGACCTGGGGCCAACGTCCTGACTTTC
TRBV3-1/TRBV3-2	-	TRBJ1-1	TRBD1	CASSPTGAPEAFF	TGTGCCAGCAGCCCGACAGGGGCCCCTGAAGCTTTCTTT
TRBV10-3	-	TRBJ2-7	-	CAISPAQGSFDEQYF	TGTGCCATCAGTCCCGCGCAGGGGAGTTTCGACGAGCAGTACTTC
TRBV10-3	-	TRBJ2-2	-	CAIRGTGYTGELFF	TGTGCCATCAGAGGAACAGGGTACACCGGGGAGCTGTTTTTT
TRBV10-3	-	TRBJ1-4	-	CAISQSLGDTSNEKLFF	TGTGCCATCAGCCAGTCCTTAGGGGACACCTCTAATGAAAAACTGTTTTTT